This TCR beta chain was captured by sequencing in a study of blood T cell repertoires in COVID-19. Per the germline V gene, CDR1 is MNHNY and CDR2 is SVGAGI (reference sequence). The V end lost 6 bases, the J end lost 4 bases, and 18 bases lay between the germline ends. The CDR3 has 15 residues. In the original processing: Amplifying reference gene primers gave estimates of nucleated cell counts. TCRdb's copy holds only in-frame clones and misses some; the assay was immunoSEQ multiplex PCR. Clonal size and the V and J genes are those of that table, whereas D and trimming came from the DNA. The table has about 210,000 clones, around 86% seen once. Those who participated ranged in age from about 18 to 89 years and resided in about two dozen US areas.

This chain connects TRBV6-6 to TRBJ1-2; weak D call: TRBD1 (6 bases). The sequence derives from a man aged 30 to 45 in a cohort exposed to, infected with or recovered from COVID-19 (not recorded which). Sequenced input: PBMCs or T cells enriched from blood (not recorded which). The CDR3 spells CASRWAGEGIYGYTF. DNA of the CDR3: TGTGCCAGCAGGTGGGCAGGGGAAGGGATCTATGGCTACACCTTC.